Described below is a single T cell receptor (beta chain) sequence and its context. The sample originates from a study of patients and donors after allogeneic stem cell transplantation. V lost 6 bases to trimming and J lost 5 bases, with 9 bases between them. The CDR3 runs to 12 residues. One entry per CDR3 protein results from TCRdb running MiXCR on the RT-PCR reads. The sample carries 150,000 to 200,000 distinct CDR3 sequences, about 24% recorded once. The J gene is TRBJ2-3, the V gene TRBV12-3 or TRBV12-4; D is unclear. Sequencing was performed on blood, either unsorted or a sorted T cell fraction (not recorded which). This TCR was sampled from a human donor who was either an allogeneic HSCT recipient or a stem cell or donor lymphocyte infusion donor (not recorded which). It is not recorded whose cells these are; they may come from a transplant donor. This CDR3 reads CASSPGRDTQYF. CDR3 in DNA: TGTGCCAGCAGCCCCGGACGAGATACGCAGTATTTT.